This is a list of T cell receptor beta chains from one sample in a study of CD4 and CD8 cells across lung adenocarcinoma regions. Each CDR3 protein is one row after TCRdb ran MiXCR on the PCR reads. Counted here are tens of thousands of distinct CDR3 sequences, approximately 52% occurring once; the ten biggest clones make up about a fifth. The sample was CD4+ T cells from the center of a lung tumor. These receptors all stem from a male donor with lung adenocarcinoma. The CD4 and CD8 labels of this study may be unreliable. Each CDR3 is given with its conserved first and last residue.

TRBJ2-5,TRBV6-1,CASSDIVQTETQYF
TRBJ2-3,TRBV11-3,CASSLGGPGTDTQYF
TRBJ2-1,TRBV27,CASSSKPGLADYNEQFF
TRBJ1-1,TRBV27,CASSLKSGDTEAFF
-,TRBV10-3,CAGSGGSGPDTQYF
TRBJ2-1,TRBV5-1,CASSPVGNQGPTGYNEQFF
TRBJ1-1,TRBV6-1,CASSEWPGYTEAFF
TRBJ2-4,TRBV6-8,CGSSGGRAKNTQYF
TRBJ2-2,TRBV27,CASIAGGPGTGDAVF
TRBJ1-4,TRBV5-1,CASSLGGQNEKLFF
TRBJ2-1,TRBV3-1,CASSQGVGNPYEQFF
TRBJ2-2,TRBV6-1,CASRLQAGSTGKLFF
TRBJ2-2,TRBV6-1,CASILTANTGELFF
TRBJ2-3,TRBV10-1,CASSRRSSGGPETQYF
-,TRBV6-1,CASSPSGTSGLRSYEQYF
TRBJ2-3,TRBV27,CASRPGTDMQYF
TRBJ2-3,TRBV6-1,CASSSDGRAKNTQYF
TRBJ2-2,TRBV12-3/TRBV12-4,CASSGNTGELFF
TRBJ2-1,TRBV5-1,CASTLENEQFF
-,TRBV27,CAGGPGGGDTDTQYF
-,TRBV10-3,CATAYREVNTGEQYF
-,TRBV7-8,CASSYHQGGAHYGYTF
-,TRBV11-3,CASSLGPQRGLKETQYF
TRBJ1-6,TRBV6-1,CASSEVTAVSSPLHF
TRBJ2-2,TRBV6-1,CASSKKGGADTGELYF
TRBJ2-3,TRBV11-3,CASSLEESTDTQYF
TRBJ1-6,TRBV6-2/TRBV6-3,CASSYVSDSPLHF
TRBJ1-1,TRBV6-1,CASKRGQGFTTEAFF
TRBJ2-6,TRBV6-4,CASRSSSGANVLTF
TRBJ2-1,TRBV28,CASISMGREGYEQFF
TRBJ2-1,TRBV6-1,CASSEGTSDAQFF
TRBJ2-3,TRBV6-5,CASSLMKNTQYF
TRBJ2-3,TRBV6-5,CASSYFGTSGEDTQYF
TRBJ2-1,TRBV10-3,CAISAGNEQFF
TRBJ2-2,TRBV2,CASSVGLAGVTGELFF
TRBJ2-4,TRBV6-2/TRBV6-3,CASSYSGGLAKNIQYF
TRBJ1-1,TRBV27,CASSSSGGYTEAFF
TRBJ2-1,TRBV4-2,CASSQVYEGWDEQFF
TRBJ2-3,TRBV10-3,CAGIGARDKETQYF
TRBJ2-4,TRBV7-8,CASSLRAEVGAYNEQYF
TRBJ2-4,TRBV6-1,CAGSGRGAKDTQYF
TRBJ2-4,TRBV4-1,CASSQGRGQDIQYF